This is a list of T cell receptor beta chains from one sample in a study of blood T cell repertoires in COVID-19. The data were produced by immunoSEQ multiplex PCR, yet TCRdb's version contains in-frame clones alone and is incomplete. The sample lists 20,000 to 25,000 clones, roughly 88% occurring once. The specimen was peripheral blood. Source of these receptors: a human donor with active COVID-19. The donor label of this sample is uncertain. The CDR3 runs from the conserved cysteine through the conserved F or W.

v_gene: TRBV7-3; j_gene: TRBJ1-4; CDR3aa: CASSFRAPARGWSEKLFF
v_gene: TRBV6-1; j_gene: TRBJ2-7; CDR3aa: CASSETGPYEQYF
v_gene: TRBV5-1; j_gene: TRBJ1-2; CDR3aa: CASSLKDGTAAAYGYTF
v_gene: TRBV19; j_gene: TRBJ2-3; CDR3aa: CASSIGLQDTQYF
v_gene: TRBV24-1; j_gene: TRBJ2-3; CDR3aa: CATSDSLAGTQYF
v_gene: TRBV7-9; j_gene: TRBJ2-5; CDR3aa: CASSFFSTGSETQYF
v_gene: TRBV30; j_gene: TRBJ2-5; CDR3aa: CAWSGIAGGQQETQYF
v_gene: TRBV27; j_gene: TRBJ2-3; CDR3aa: CASSLMAGYTDTQYF
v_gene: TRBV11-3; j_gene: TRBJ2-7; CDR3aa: CASSLVSGSGRDPYEQYF
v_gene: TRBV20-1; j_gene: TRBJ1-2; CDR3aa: CSASSGGRPGAWGYTF
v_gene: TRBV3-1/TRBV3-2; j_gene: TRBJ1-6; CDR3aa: CASRKQGLDSPLHF
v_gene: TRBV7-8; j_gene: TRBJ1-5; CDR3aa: CASSPVGGVSNQPQHF
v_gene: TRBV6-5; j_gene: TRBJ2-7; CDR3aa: CASSNAGTYEQYF
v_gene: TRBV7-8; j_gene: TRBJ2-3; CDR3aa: CASSLGGHTDTQYF
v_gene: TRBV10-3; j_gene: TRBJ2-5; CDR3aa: CAIGGLAGQETQYF
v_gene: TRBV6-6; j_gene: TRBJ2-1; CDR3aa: CASSRSQGIRDGRKNNEQFF
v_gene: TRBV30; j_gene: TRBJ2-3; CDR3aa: CAWSQASTDTQYF
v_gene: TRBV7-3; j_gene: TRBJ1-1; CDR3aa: CASSLTPDMVAFF
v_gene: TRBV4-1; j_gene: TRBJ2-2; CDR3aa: CASSLRGANTGELFF
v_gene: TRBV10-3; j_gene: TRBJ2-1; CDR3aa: CAISESWTGLNRGTYNEQFF
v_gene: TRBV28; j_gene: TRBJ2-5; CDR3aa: CASSWPGGETQYF
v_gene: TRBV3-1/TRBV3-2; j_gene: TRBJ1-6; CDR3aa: CASSQAGSGISSPLHF
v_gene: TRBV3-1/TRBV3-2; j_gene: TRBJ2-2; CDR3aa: CASSHLVRGVGELFF
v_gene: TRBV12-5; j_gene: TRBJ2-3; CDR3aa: CASGTGLAGGFPTDTQYF
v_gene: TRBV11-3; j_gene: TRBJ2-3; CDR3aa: CASSLGRGTDTQYF
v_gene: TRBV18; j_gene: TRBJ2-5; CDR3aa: CASSLFPLTGGGQETQYF
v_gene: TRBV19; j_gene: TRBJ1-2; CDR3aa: CASNRGYYGYTF
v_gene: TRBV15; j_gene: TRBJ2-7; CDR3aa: CATSRDAGSYEQYF
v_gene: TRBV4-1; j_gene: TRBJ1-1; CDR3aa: CASSRGQGRGNTEAFF
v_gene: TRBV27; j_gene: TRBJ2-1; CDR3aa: CASSPLAGGSYNEQFF
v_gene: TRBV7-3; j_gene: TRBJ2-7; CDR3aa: CASSPTRLATSYEQYF
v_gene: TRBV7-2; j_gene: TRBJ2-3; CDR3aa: CASRLAAFTDTQYF
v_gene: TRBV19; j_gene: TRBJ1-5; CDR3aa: CASSIKQGIGQPQHF
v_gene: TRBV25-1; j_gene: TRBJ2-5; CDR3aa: CASSKGSGVGETQYF
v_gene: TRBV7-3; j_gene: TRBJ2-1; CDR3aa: CASSLGIGGKDEQFF
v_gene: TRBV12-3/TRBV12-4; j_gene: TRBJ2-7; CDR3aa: CASSQTRQGEQYF
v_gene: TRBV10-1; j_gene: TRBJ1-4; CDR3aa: CASSEDSTNEKLFF
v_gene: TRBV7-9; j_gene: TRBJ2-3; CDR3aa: CASSIKDTQYF
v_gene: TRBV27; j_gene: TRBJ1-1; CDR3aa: CASSHRQGARDTEAFF
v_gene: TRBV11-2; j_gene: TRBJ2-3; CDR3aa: CASSSGLAGVISTDTQYF
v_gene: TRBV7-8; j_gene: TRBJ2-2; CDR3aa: CASRKADVGAGELFF
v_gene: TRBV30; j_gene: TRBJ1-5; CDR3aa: CAWSHSYDQPQHF
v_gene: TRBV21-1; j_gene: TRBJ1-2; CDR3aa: CASSNNRIDPSF
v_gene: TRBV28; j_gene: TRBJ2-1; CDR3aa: CASREQGDEQFF
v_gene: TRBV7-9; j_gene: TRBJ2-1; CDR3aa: CASSWGLSSYNEQFF
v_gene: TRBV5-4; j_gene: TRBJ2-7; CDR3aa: CASSLVTSGSYEQYF
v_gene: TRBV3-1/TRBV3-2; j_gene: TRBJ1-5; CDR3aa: CASSQGRGIRGSRGPQHF
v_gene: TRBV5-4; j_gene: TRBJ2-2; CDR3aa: CASWDGGASGELFF
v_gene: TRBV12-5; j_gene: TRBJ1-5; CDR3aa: CASVTPGGPQHF
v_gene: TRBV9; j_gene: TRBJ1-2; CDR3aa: CASSVGQTNYGYTF
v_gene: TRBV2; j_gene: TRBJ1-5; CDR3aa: CASKEGGDQPQHF
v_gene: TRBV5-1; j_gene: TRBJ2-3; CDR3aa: CASSARTSGGTDTQYF
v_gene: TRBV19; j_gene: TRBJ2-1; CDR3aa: CASSNYPYGTSSYNEQFF